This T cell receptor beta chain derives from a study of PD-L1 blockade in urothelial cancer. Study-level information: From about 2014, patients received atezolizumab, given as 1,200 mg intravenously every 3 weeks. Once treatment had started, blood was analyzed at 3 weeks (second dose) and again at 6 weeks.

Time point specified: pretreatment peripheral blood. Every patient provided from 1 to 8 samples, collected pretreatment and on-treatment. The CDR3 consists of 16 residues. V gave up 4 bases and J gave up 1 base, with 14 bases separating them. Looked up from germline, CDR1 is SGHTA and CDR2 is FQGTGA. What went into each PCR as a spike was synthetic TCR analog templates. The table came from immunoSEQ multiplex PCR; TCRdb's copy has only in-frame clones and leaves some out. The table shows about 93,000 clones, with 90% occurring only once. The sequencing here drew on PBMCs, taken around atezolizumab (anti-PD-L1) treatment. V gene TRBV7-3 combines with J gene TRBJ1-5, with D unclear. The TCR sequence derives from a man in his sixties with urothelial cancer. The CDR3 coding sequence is TGTGCCAGCAGCTACGTACCGGTCGCGAGCAATCAGCCCCAGCATTTT. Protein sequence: CASSYVPVASNQPQHF.